The 8 T cell receptor beta chains given below trace back to one sample, sequenced in a study of metastatic and nonmetastatic thyroid tumors. Ahead of thyroid surgery, no patient had received treatment of any kind. TCRdb re-analyzed the PCR reads using MiXCR. This table holds approximately 82,000 clones, around 12% found once. The sequenced sample was tumor tissue. These receptors were taken from a female donor with papillary thyroid cancer or a benign thyroid nodule (not recorded which). Some clones in this sample may be carry-over from other donors' samples.

In this sample, this clone is medium-sized. J is TRBJ1-1 and V is TRBV7-9; possibly TRBD1 for D (6 bases). The ends were cut back, 5 bases at V and 5 bases at J, with 15 bases in the middle. Germline assignment: CDR1 SEHNR and CDR2 FQNEAQ (reference sequence). CDR3 length equals 14 residues. Here the CDR3 reads CASSRDTRGTEAFF. The DNA of the CDR3 is TGTGCCAGCAGCCGGGACACCCGGGGGACTGAAGCTTTCTTT.

This clone was seen ten or more times. The gene calls are TRBV10-1 and TRBJ1-1, with D hard to call. The CDR3 sequence is 16 residues long. CDR1 WNHNN and CDR2 SYGVQD come from the germline V gene (reference sequence). Deletions cut 3 bases from V and 1 base from J, with 15 bases between. The CDR3 DNA follows: TGCGCCAGCAGTGACGCCCCATCCCTTACGAACACTGAAGCTTTCTTT. Its translation is CASSDAPSLTNTEAFF.

Ten or more counts support this clone. V and J are TRBV11-3 and TRBJ1-1; unclear D gene. The CDR3 runs to 13 residues. In germline, CDR1 is SGHNT, CDR2 YENEEA. V lost 8 bases and J lost 1, with 11 bases in between. CDR3 amino acids: CASLSGRNTEAFF. The CDR3 DNA is TGTGCCAGCCTATCCGGGAGGAACACTGAAGCTTTCTTT.

This clone was observed many times. A much larger clone differs from this one at a single base, so this may be a read error. The same CDR3 also results from other DNA sequences found in this sample. The chain employs TRBV12-3 or TRBV12-4 and TRBJ2-7; 7 bases fit TRBD2. V trimming: 4 bases; J trimming: 0 bases; junction bases outside the gene matches: 6. The CDR3 runs 15 residues. This chain's CDR3 is CASSSEWGGSYEQYF. CDR3 in DNA: TGTGCCAGCAGTTCGGAGTGGGGGGGCTCCTACGAGCAGTACTTC.

This clone was picked up many times. This sequence joins TRBV20-1 and TRBJ2-7; tentative D call: TRBD1 (6 bases). The V end was cut by 4 bases, the J end by 1 base, with 14 bases between. Per germline, CDR1 DFQATT and CDR2 SNEGSKA (reference sequence). The CDR3 consists of 14 residues. The CDR3 nucleotides read TGCAGTGCTACCCCGACAGGCCGATCCTACGAGCAGTACTTC. Encoded protein: CSATPTGRSYEQYF.

With regard to this clone: Possible read error: a much larger clone is one base away. The chain uses TRBV19 and TRBJ2-5; D may be TRBD2 (6 bases). CDR1 LNHDA and CDR2 SQIVND come from the germline V gene (reference sequence). The CDR3 consists of 14 residues. CDR3 protein: CVSKAGGDQETQYF. The CDR3 region has the DNA TGTGTCAGTAAGGCCGGGGGAGACCAAGAGACCCAGTACTTC.

This clone was detected a few times. This chain connects TRBV5-1 to TRBJ2-5; D not resolved. V gave up 3 bases and J gave up 3 bases, with 6 bases separating them. The CDR3 is 12 residues long. Germline loops: CDR1 SGHRS, CDR2 YFSETQ. For the CDR3, the DNA is TGCGCCAGCAGCTCCGGAGAAGAGACCCAGTACTTC. Translation: CASSSGEETQYF.

At least ten counts were recorded for this clone. The V gene is TRBV12-3 or TRBV12-4, the J gene TRBJ2-3; possibly TRBD1 or TRBD2 for D (5 bases each). Trimming removed 6 bases from V and 2 bases from J, with 18 bases in between. The CDR3 length is 16 residues. The DNA for the CDR3 is TGTGCCAGCAGCTATGGGACCTCCCTTATCACAGATACGCAGTATTTT. Protein product: CASSYGTSLITDTQYF.